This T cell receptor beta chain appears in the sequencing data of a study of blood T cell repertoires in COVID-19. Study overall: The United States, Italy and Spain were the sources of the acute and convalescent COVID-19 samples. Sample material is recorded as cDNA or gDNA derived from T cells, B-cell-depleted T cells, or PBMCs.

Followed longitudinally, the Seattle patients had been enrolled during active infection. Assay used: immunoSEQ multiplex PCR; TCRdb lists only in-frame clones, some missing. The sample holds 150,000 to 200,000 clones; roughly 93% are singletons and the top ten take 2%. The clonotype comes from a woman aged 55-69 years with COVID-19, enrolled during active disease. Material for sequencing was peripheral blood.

CDR3 in amino acids: CASSAVYEQYF. The CDR3 coding sequence is TGTGCCAGCAGTGCTGTCTACGAGCAGTACTTC. The J gene is TRBJ2-7, the V gene TRBV2; D remains unclear. The CDR3 sequence is 11 residues long. Trimming removed 4 bases at V and 3 bases at J, with 4 bases between. From germline, CDR1 is SNHLY and CDR2 FYNNEI. The full variable domain, rest sourced from reference TRBV2 and TRBJ2-7, is EPEVTQTPSHQVTQMGQEVILRCVPISNHLYFYWYRQILGQKVEFLVSFYNNEISEKSEIFDDQFSVERPDGSNFTLKIRSTKLEDSAMYFCASSAVYEQYFGPGTRLTVT.